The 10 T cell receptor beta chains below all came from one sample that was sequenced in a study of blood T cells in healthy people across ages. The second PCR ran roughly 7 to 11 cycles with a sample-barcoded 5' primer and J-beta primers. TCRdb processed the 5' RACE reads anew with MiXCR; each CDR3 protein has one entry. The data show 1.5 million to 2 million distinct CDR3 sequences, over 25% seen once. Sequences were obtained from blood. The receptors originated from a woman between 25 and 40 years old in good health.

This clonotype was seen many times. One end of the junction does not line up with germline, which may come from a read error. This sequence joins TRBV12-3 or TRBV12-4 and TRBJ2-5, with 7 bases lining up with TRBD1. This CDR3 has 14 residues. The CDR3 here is CAGSLGTVQETQYF. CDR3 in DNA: TGTGCCGGCAGTTTAGGGACAGTCCAAGAGACCCAGTACTTC.

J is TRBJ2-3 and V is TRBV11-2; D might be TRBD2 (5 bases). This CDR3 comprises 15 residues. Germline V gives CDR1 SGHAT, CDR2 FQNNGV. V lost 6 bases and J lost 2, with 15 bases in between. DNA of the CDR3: TGTGCCAGCAGTTTTTCCGGGGTCCCCACAGATACGCAGTATTTT. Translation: CASSFSGVPTDTQYF.

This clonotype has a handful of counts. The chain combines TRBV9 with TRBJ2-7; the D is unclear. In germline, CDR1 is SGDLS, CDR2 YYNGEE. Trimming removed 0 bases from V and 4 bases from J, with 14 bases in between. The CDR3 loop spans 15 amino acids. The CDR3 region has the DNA TGTGCCAGCAGCGTAGGGGATCCCTCCCTTTACGAGCAGTACTTC. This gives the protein CASSVGDPSLYEQYF. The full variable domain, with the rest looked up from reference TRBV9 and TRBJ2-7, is DSGVTQTPKHLITATGQRVTLRCSPRSGDLSVYWYQQSLDQGLQFLIQYYNGEERAKGNILERFSAQQFPDLHSELNLSSLELGDSALYFCASSVGDPSLYEQYFGPGTRLTVT.

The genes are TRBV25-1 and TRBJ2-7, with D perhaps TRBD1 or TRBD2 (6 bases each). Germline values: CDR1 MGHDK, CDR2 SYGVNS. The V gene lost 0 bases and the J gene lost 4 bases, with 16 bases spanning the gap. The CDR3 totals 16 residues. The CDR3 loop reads CASSEYRRRGRYEQYF. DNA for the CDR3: TGTGCCAGCAGTGAATATCGTAGACGGGGGCGGTACGAGCAGTACTTC.

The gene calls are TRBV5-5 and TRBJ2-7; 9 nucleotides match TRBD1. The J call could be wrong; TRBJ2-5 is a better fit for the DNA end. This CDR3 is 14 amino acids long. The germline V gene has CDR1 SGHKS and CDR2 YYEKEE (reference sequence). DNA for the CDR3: TGTGCCAACACCACCGGGACAGGGTTTCGGACCCAGTACTTC. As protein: CANTTGTGFRTQYF.

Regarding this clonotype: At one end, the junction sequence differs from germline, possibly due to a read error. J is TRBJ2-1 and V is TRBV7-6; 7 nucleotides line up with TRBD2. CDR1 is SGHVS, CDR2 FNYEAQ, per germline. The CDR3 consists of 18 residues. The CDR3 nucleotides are TGTACCAGCAGCCCTACCATTCTCAAGGCGGGGGCCTACAATGAGCAGTTCTTC. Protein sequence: CTSSPTILKAGAYNEQFF.

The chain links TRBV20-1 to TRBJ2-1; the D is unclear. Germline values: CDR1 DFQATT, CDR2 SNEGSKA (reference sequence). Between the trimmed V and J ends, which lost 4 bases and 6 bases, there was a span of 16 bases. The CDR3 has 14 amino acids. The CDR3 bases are TGCAGTGCTACCATCGGTCTCCCACCCAATGAGCAGTTCTTC. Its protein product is CSATIGLPPNEQFF.

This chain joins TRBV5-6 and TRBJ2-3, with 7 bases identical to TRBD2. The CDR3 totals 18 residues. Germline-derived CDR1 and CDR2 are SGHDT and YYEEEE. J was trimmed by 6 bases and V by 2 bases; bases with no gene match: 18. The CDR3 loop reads CASSFSPLGERGPDTQYF. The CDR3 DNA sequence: TGTGCCAGCAGCTTTTCCCCCTTAGGGGAGCGGGGCCCGGATACGCAGTATTTT.

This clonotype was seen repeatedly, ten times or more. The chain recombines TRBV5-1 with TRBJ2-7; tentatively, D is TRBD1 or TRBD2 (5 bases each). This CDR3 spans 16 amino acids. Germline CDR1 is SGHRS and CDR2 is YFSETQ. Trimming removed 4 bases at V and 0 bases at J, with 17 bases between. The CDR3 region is CASSLTPGTASYEQYF. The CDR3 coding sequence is TGCGCCAGCAGCCTGACCCCCGGGACGGCCTCCTACGAGCAGTACTTC.

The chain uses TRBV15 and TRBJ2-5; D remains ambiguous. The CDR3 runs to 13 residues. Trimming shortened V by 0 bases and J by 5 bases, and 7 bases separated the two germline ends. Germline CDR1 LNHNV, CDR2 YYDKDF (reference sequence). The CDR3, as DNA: TGTGCCACCAGCAGAGATCAGATGGAGACCCAGTACTTC. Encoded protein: CATSRDQMETQYF.